This TCR beta chain appears in the sequencing data of a study of Ad26.COV2.S vaccination and SARS-CoV-2 variants. Whole-study context: Vaccine-arm donor from the placebo-controlled COV1001 Ad26.COV2.S trial. By the intramuscular route, Ad26.COV2.S was given once, or twice 56 days apart. The study's findings and limits: Across vaccine and placebo recipients, the breadth of non-spike TCRs was similar.

Described treatment: roughly 18 received Ad26.COV2.S at low or high dose, single or two shots; about 5 received placebo; per-sample allocation not given. The samples were gathered on day 63 after the first injection of vaccine or placebo. Comment on this clone: No antigen is known for it.

This CDR3 is built from 11 residues. The V end was cut by 2 bases, the J end by 9 bases, with 8 bases between. Germline CDR1 reads WSHSY; CDR2 reads SAAADI. Method: immunoSEQ multiplex PCR; TCRdb's copy keeps in-frame clones and lacks some. The table shows around 450,000 clones, with around nine tenths occurring only once. The material sequenced was peripheral blood, taken in a trial of Ad26.COV2.S vaccine versus placebo. The chain has TRBV10-2 and TRBJ2-7, with D unclear. This receptor was identified in a person between 18 and 59 years old who received the Ad26.COV2.S COVID-19 vaccine or a placebo. CDR3 nucleotides: TGCGCCAGCAGTGAGCCCCCGGCGCAGTACTTC. Its translation: CASSEPPAQYF.